Shown below are 10 T cell receptor beta chains from a single sample sequenced in a study of beta chain features in type 1 diabetes. Study-wide points: There was a moderate but significant shortening of TCRB CDR3s in all four CD4+ subsets of Type 1 diabetes patients.

Expressed TCRB transcripts were sequenced after all isolated RNA was converted to cDNA. Libraries were prepared by immunoSEQ multiplex PCR; TCRdb keeps only in-frame clonotypes and omits some of them. Among about 260,000 clones listed, about 20% were seen once. Antigens of these TCRs are unknown. The sample taken for sequencing was naive CD4+ T cells from blood. These receptors all come from a woman in her forties with type 1 diabetes.

This clone was seen a few times. V is TRBV27 and J is TRBJ2-4, with D possibly being TRBD2 (6 bases). The germline V gene has CDR1 MNHEY and CDR2 SMNVEV (reference sequence). This CDR3 spans 15 amino acids. Trimming left V 4 bases short and J 1 base short, with 11 bases between. This CDR3 is CASSSLLAAKNIQYF. The DNA for the CDR3 is TGTGCCAGCAGTTCTCTCCTAGCGGCCAAAAACATTCAGTACTTC.

The rearrangement links TRBV10-3 to TRBJ2-1, with D perhaps TRBD1 (6 bases). The ends were cut back, 6 bases at V and 8 bases at J, with 14 bases in the middle. Germline V gene sequence: CDR1 ENHRY, CDR2 SYGVKD. This CDR3 is built from 13 residues. The CDR3 bases are TGTGCCATCAGGGTTACAGGGAGCTATGAGCAGTTCTTC. Translation gives CAIRVTGSYEQFF.

This clone was seen a few times. The rearrangement links TRBV30 to TRBJ2-1; 8 nucleotides agree with TRBD2. The CDR3 contains 13 residues. The trim removed 4 bases at V and 8 bases at J, leaving 7 bases unmatched. CDR1 and CDR2 from the germline V gene are GTSNPN and SVGIG (reference sequence). The CDR3 reads CAWKPGLVDEQFF. In DNA form, the CDR3 reads TGTGCCTGGAAGCCGGGACTAGTCGATGAGCAGTTCTTC.

In its sample, this clone was seen a few times. The chain carries TRBV4-1 and TRBJ1-2, with 9 bases fitting TRBD1. The J segment lost 8 bases and the V segment lost 4 bases, leaving 8 bases of the junction unmatched. CDR1 is MGHRA, CDR2 YSYEKL, per germline. The CDR3 runs to 14 residues. CDR3 amino acids: CASSPQGANDGYTF. The CDR3 DNA sequence: TGCGCCAGCAGCCCACAGGGGGCGAATGACGGCTACACCTTC.

This clone has only a few counts. The gene calls are TRBV28 and TRBJ2-1; D perhaps matches TRBD1 (6 bases). This CDR3 comprises 16 residues. Germline V gives CDR1 MDHEN, CDR2 SYDVKM. V was pared by 5 bases and J by 9 bases, with 23 bases between. As DNA, the CDR3 is TGTGCCAGCAGTGGGACAAACCTGGGGACCGGCAGTGAGCAGTTCTTC. This sequence encodes CASSGTNLGTGSEQFF.

The chain has TRBV5-1 and TRBJ2-5; D is perhaps TRBD1 (6 bases). The germline CDR1 and CDR2 sequences are SGHRS and YFSETQ. This CDR3 spans 15 amino acids. V lost 4 bases and J lost 5, with 18 bases in between. CDR3 in amino acids: CASSPQGSSAETQYF. The CDR3 coding sequence is TGCGCCAGCAGCCCTCAGGGGTCCTCCGCCGAGACCCAGTACTTC.

This clone was observed a handful of times. The J gene is TRBJ2-5, the V gene TRBV28; 9 bases align to TRBD1. The V segment lost 5 bases and the J segment 5 bases; nucleotides outside the gene matches: 9. The CDR3 covers 15 residues. The germline gives CDR1 MDHEN, CDR2 SYDVKM. CDR3 in DNA: TGTGCCAGCAGTCCGAACAGGGGGCTCAGCGAGACCCAGTACTTC. This sequence encodes CASSPNRGLSETQYF.

This clone showed up just a few times. The CDR3 nucleotides read TGTGCCAGCAGCCCAACAGGGGGCAGGGATCAGCCCCAGCATTTT. It translates to CASSPTGGRDQPQHF. The chain uses TRBV9 and TRBJ1-5; 9 bases agree with TRBD1. This CDR3 is built from 15 residues. CDR1 is SGDLS and CDR2 is YYNGEE in the germline V gene. The V segment lost 4 bases and the J segment 5 bases; nucleotides outside the gene matches: 7.

The rearrangement links TRBV7-9 to TRBJ2-1; TRBD1 matches at 9 bases. Germline V gene sequence: CDR1 SEHNR, CDR2 FQNEAQ (reference sequence). With V trimmed by 6 bases and J by 8 bases, 11 bases remained unmatched. This CDR3 spans 15 amino acids. The CDR3 spells CASRARDRVDDEQFF. The CDR3 coding sequence is TGTGCCAGCAGGGCCCGGGACAGGGTCGACGATGAGCAGTTCTTC.

This clone has a handful of counts. V usage is TRBV28 and J usage is TRBJ2-4; 7 nucleotides align to TRBD1. Germline trimming cut 5 bases from V and 1 base from J; bases unmatched to any gene: 5. CDR3 length: 15 amino acids. Germline CDR1 reads MDHEN; CDR2 reads SYDVKM. In DNA, the CDR3 is TGTGCCAGCAGTCCCAGGGGGTTGGCCAAAAACATTCAGTACTTC. Its protein product is CASSPRGLAKNIQYF. Supplemented by reference TRBV28 and TRBJ2-4, the full variable domain reads DVKVTQSSRYLVKRTGEKVFLECVQDMDHENMFWYRQDPGLGLRLIYFSYDVKMKEKGDIPEGYSVSREKKERFSLILESASTNQTSMYLCASSPRGLAKNIQYFGAGTRLSVL.